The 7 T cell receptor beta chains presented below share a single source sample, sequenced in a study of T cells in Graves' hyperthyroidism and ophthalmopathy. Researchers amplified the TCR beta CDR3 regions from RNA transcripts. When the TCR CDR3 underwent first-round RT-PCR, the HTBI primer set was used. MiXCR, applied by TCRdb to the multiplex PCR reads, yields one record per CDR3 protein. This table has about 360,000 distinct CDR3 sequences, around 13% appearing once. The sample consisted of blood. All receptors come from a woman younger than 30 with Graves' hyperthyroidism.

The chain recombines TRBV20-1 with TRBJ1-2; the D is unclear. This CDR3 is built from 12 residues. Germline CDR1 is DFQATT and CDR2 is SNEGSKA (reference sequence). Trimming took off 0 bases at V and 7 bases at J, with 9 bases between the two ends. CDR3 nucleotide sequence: TGCAGTGCTAGAGAGGGGTGGAGTGGCTACACCTTC. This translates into CSAREGWSGYTF.

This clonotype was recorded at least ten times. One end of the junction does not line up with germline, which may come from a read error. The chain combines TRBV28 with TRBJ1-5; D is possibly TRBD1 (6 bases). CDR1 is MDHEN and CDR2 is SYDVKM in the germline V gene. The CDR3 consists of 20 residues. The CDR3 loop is CASRLWVQGVSRYSNQPQHF. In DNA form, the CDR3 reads TGTGCCAGCAGGTTATGGGTACAGGGTGTCTCGCGATATAGCAATCAGCCCCAGCATTTT.

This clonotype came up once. This chain's CDR3 is CASSSGLAGNPTGELFF. CDR3 bases: TGTGCCAGCAGCTCCGGACTAGCGGGGAACCCCACCGGGGAGCTGTTTTTT. The chain links TRBV12-3 or TRBV12-4 to TRBJ2-2; the match to TRBD2 covers 12 bases. This CDR3 contains 17 residues. With 6 bases clipped from V and 4 bases from J, the junction kept 9 bases outside the gene matches.

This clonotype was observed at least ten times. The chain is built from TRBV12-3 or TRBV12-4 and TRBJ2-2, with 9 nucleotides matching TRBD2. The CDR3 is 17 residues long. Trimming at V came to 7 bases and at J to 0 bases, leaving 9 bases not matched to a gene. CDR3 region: CASKPSGETANTGELFF. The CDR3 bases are TGTGCCAGCAAACCTAGCGGGGAGACCGCGAACACCGGGGAGCTGTTTTTT.

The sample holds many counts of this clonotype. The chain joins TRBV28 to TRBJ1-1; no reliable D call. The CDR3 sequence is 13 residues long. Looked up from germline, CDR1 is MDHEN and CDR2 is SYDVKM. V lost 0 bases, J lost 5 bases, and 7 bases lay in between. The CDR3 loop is CASSLWTGTEAFF. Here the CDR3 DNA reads TGTGCCAGCAGTTTATGGACGGGAACTGAAGCTTTCTTT.

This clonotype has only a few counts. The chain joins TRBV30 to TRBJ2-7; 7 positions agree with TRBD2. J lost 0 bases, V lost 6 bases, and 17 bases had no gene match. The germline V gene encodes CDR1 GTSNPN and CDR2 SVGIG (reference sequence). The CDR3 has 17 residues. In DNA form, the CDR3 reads TGTGCCTGTCAGAGTGGGCCTAGCGGCCGGAGCTCCTACGAGCAGTACTTC. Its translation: CACQSGPSGRSSYEQYF.

The CDR3 nucleotides are TGTGCCAGCAGCGTAGATGGCGAGAGGTTTAACATTCAGTACTTC. Its translation: CASSVDGERFNIQYF. V is TRBV9 and J is TRBJ2-4; no reliable D call. V gave up 0 bases and J gave up 7 bases, with 14 bases separating them. The CDR3 contains 15 residues. Germline V gene data show CDR1 as SGDLS and CDR2 as YYNGEE.